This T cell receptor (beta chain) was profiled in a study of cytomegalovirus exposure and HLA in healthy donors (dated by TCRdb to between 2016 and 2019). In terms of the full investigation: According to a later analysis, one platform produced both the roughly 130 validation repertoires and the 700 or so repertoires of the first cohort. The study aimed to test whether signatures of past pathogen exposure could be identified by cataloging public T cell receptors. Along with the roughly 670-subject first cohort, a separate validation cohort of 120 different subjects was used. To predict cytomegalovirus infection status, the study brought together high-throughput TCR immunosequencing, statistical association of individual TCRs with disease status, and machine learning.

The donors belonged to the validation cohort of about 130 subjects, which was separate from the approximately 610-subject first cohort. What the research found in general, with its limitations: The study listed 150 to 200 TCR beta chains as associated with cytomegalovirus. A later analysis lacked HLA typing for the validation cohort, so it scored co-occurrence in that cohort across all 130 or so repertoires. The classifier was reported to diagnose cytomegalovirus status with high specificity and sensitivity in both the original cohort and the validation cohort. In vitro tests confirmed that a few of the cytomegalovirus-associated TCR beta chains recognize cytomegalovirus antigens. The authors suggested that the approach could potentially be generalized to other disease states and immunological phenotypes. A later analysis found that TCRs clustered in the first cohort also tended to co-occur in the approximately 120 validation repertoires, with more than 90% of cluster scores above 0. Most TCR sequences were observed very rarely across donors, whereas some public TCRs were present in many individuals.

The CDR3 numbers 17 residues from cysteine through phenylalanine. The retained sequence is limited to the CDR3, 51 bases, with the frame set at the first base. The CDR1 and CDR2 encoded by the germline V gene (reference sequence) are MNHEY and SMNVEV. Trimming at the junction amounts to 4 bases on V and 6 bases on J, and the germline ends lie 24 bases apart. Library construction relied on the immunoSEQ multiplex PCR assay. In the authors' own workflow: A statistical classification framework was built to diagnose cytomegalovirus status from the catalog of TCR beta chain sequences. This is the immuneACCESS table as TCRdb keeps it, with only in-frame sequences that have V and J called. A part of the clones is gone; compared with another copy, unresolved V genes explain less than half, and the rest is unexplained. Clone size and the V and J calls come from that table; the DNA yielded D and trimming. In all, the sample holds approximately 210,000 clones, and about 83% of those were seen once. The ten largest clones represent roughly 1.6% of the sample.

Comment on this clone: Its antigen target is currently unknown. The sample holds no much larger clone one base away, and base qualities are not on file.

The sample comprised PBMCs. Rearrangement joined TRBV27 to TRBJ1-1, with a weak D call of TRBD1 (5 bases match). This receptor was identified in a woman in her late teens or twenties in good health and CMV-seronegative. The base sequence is TGTGCCAGCAGTTCGTGGTCGTATCTGGGGGGAAGGGCTGAAGCTTTCTTT. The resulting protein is CASSSWSYLGGRAEAFF.